This T cell receptor beta chain was found in a study of blood T cell repertoires in COVID-19. V was cut by 2 bases and J by 6 bases, with 18 bases left in between. This CDR3 has 16 amino acids. CDR1 is MNHEY and CDR2 is SMNVEV in the germline V gene (reference sequence). Someone with COVID-19 had been met by exposed participants within 2 weeks before study entry. In the original analysis: Estimation of nucleated cell counts relied on the amplification of reference gene primers. TCRdb's copy holds only in-frame clones and misses some; the assay was immunoSEQ multiplex PCR. V and J calls and clone size are given by that table; D and trimming were obtained from the DNA. The sample contains approximately 300,000 clones, approximately 90% of which appear only once.

This TCR was sampled from a woman aged 25 to 45 who had been exposed to COVID-19. Sequenced: PBMCs or T cells enriched from blood (not recorded which). The genes are TRBV27 and TRBJ2-3, with a possible D match to TRBD2 (6 bases). CDR3 loop: CASSLRASGRFDTQYF. The CDR3 DNA follows: TGTGCCAGCAGTTTACGGGCATCAGGGAGGTTCGATACGCAGTATTTT.